The 28 T cell receptor beta chains presented below share a single source sample, sequenced in a study of blood T cell repertoires in COVID-19. Some clones are missing from TCRdb's copy, which holds only in-frame ones; the method was immunoSEQ multiplex PCR. The top ten hold under 20% of the sample, which has about 330,000 clones, roughly 90% seen once. Input material: PBMCs or T cells enriched from blood (not recorded which). The source of these receptors is a woman in her 30s who had recovered from COVID-19.

The chain carries TRBV7-8 and TRBJ2-3, with TRBD2 matching over 8 bases. This CDR3 region has 16 residues. The junction had 6 bases not matched to a gene; V was cut back by 4 bases and J by 0 bases. In germline, CDR1 is SGHVS, CDR2 FQNEAQ. CDR3 amino acids: CASSSGLAGSTDTQYF. The CDR3 nucleotides are TGTGCCAGCAGCTCCGGATTAGCGGGGAGCACAGATACGCAGTATTTT.

This clone was found once. The V call is TRBV28, the J call TRBJ2-3; 10 bases are a match to TRBD2. Trimming cost V 5 bases and J 4 bases; bases outside gene matches: 6. The CDR3 has 15 amino acids. Germline loops: CDR1 MDHEN, CDR2 SYDVKM. In DNA form, the CDR3 reads TGTGCCAGCAGTACCCCCGGGACTAGCGCAGATACGCAGTATTTT. Translated, it gives CASSTPGTSADTQYF.

This sequence joins TRBV7-2 and TRBJ1-1; D is ambiguous. The CDR3 contains 13 residues. The V gene's germline CDR1 is SGHTA and CDR2 FQGNSA. Trimming stripped 7 bases from V and 5 bases from J, with 14 bases between. CDR3 sequence reads: CASTRTAGTEAFF. The DNA for the CDR3 is TGTGCCAGCACTAGAACGGCGGGGACTGAAGCTTTCTTT.

CDR3 region: CASSLGGTGGSGETQYF. The CDR3 DNA reads as TGCGCCAGCAGCTTGGGAGGTACCGGGGGGTCGGGAGAGACCCAGTACTTC. This chain joins TRBV5-1 and TRBJ2-5, with TRBD2 identical over 7 bases. J lost 4 bases, V lost 0 bases, and 12 bases had no gene match. Germline CDR1 reads SGHRS; CDR2 reads YFSETQ. The length of the CDR3 is 17 residues.

The chain links TRBV6-2 or TRBV6-3 to TRBJ2-3, with TRBD2 matching over 12 bases. V was pared by 6 bases and J by 4 bases, with 8 bases of the junction left unmatched. There are 16 residues in the CDR3. CDR1 and CDR2 from the germline V gene are MNHEY and SVGEGT. CDR3 sequence (DNA): TGTGCCAGCAGCTTTCCTAGCGGGGGGGCCCCAGATACGCAGTATTTT. This codes for CASSFPSGGAPDTQYF.

The V call is TRBV7-2, the J call TRBJ1-5; D remains ambiguous. This CDR3 has 13 amino acids. The V end was cut by 5 bases, the J end by 5 bases, with 10 bases between. Germline CDR1 SGHTA, CDR2 FQGNSA. CDR3 region: CASSPQRDQPQHF. The CDR3 region has the DNA TGTGCCAGCAGCCCTCAGAGGGATCAGCCCCAGCATTTT.

The chain carries TRBV28 and TRBJ2-1, with TRBD2 matching 9 bases. V trimming: 11 bases; J trimming: 4 bases; junction bases outside the gene matches: 6. This CDR3 region has 13 residues. Per the germline V gene, CDR1 is MDHEN and CDR2 is SYDVKM. The CDR3 reads CAFRGGAYNEQFF. CDR3 sequence (DNA): TGTGCCTTCCGCGGGGGGGCTTACAATGAGCAGTTCTTC. The full variable domain, in which reference TRBV28 and TRBJ2-1 provide the parts outside the CDR3, is DVKVTQSSRYLVKRTGEKVFLECVQDMDHENMFWYRQDPGLGLRLIYFSYDVKMKEKGDIPEGYSVSREKKERFSLILESASTNQTSMYLCAFRGGAYNEQFFGPGTRLTVL.

The chain couples TRBV11-3 to TRBJ2-3; TRBD2 might be the D (5 bases). Trimming removed 1 base at V and 5 bases at J, with 10 bases between. Per germline, CDR1 SGHNT and CDR2 YENEEA. The CDR3 has 14 amino acids. In DNA, the CDR3 is TGTGCCAGCAGCTTAGTAGCTGCGGGAGATACGCAGTATTTT. Translation gives CASSLVAAGDTQYF.

The rearrangement links TRBV5-4 to TRBJ2-7, with D possibly being TRBD2 (7 bases). Per germline, CDR1 SGHNT and CDR2 YYREEE (reference sequence). The CDR3 runs to 14 residues. Trimming took 1 base from V and 5 from J, leaving 13 bases between them. The CDR3 is CASSLRAGANEQYF. The CDR3 bases are TGTGCCAGCAGCTTGAGGGCGGGGGCCAACGAGCAGTACTTC.

The chain recombines TRBV15 with TRBJ1-1; D unclear. CDR1 is LNHNV and CDR2 is YYDKDF in the germline V gene (reference sequence). Trimming left V 0 bases short and J 6 bases short, with 11 bases between. There are 14 residues in the CDR3. The CDR3 is CATSRDRGFPEAFF. CDR3 DNA sequence: TGTGCCACCAGCAGAGATCGGGGTTTCCCTGAAGCTTTCTTT.

The V gene is TRBV6-2 or TRBV6-3, the J gene TRBJ1-1, with no clear D. CDR3 length equals 13 residues. Trimming took 4 bases from V and 3 from J, leaving 9 bases between them. Germline lookup yields CDR1 MNHEY and CDR2 SVGEGT. CDR3 sequence reads: CASSLGGHTEAFF. The CDR3 nucleotides read TGTGCCAGCAGTTTGGGAGGTCACACTGAAGCTTTCTTT.

The chain recombines TRBV6-5 with TRBJ2-2, with 9 nucleotides matching TRBD1. The ends lost 1 base at V and 5 bases at J; junction bases unmatched: 2. Germline CDR1 is MNHEY and CDR2 is SVGAGI. The CDR3 extends over 15 amino acids. The CDR3 loop is CASSYLDRGTGELFF. The CDR3 DNA sequence: TGTGCCAGCAGTTACTTGGACAGGGGTACCGGGGAGCTGTTTTTT.

The chain recombines TRBV20-1 with TRBJ2-3, with D hard to call. Trimming shortened V by 5 bases and J by 5 bases, and 8 bases separated the two germline ends. Per germline, CDR1 DFQATT and CDR2 SNEGSKA (reference sequence). The length of the CDR3 is 11 residues. CDR3 nucleotides: TGCAGTGCTTCGCCCGGAGATACGCAGTATTTT. This sequence encodes CSASPGDTQYF.

The chain links TRBV7-3 to TRBJ2-6, with 7 positions matching TRBD1. Germline loops: CDR1 SGHTA, CDR2 FQGTGA. CDR3 size: 17 residues. V gave up 1 base and J gave up 1 base; unmatched junction bases: 4. The DNA of the CDR3 is TGTGCCAGCAGCTTAATGGGACAGCGGTCTGGGGCCAACGTCCTGACTTTC. This sequence encodes CASSLMGQRSGANVLTF.

The gene calls are TRBV24-1 and TRBJ1-1; no firm D call. The CDR3 loop spans 13 amino acids. Trimming took off 5 bases at V and 3 bases at J, with 9 bases between the two ends. Germline V gene data show CDR1 as KGHDR and CDR2 as SFDVKD. The CDR3 loop reads CATSAEVDTEAFF. In DNA form, the CDR3 reads TGTGCCACCAGTGCGGAGGTTGACACTGAAGCTTTCTTT.

This chain uses TRBV18 with TRBJ1-3; D might be TRBD1 (5 bases). The CDR3 is 18 residues long. The germline CDR1 and CDR2 sequences are KGHSH and LQKENI. V was pared by 1 base and J by 0 bases, with 16 bases between. The CDR3 loop reads CASSPLLQGKSSGNTIYF. CDR3 bases: TGTGCCAGCTCACCACTTCTTCAGGGTAAAAGCTCTGGAAACACCATATATTTT.

The chain is built from TRBV24-1 and TRBJ2-1, with TRBD1 matching over 7 bases. Per germline, CDR1 KGHDR and CDR2 SFDVKD. The CDR3 is 15 residues long. V lost 0 bases and J lost 6; bases outside the gene matches: 4. The CDR3, as DNA: TGTGCCACCAGTGATTTGCTGTACAGGGGCAATGAGCAGTTCTTC. It specifies CATSDLLYRGNEQFF.

The J gene is TRBJ1-2, the V gene TRBV12-3 or TRBV12-4, with D unresolved. V lost 5 bases to trimming and J lost 13 bases, with 17 bases between them. CDR3 length equals 12 residues. CDR3 sequence (DNA): TGTGCCAGCAGTCTTCCCGAAGAGCTTCCCACCTTC. This gives the protein CASSLPEELPTF.

The rearrangement uses TRBV15 and TRBJ1-4; 9 bases match TRBD1. V gave up 3 bases and J gave up 7 bases; unmatched junction bases: 0. The germline gives CDR1 LNHNV, CDR2 YYDKDF (reference sequence). The CDR3 has 13 amino acids. The CDR3 spells CATSRDRGEKLFF. In DNA form, the CDR3 reads TGTGCCACCAGCAGGGACAGGGGTGAAAAACTGTTTTTT.

The gene calls are TRBV5-6 and TRBJ1-2, with D unclear. The V gene's germline CDR1 is SGHDT and CDR2 YYEEEE. The CDR3 runs to 13 residues. The germline V and J ends were trimmed by 4 bases and 2 bases, with 9 bases remaining between them. DNA of the CDR3: TGTGCCAGCAGCACGGTAATAAACTATGGCTACACCTTC. Protein product: CASSTVINYGYTF. The whole variable domain, remainder taken from reference TRBV5-6 and TRBJ1-2, is DAGVTQSPTHLIKTRGQQVTLRCSPKSGHDTVSWYQQALGQGPQFIFQYYEEEERQRGNFPDRFSGHQFPNYSSELNVNALLLGDSALYLCASSTVINYGYTFGSGTRLTVV.

The chain recombines TRBV28 with TRBJ1-2, with 7 bases identical to TRBD1. CDR1 MDHEN and CDR2 SYDVKM come from the germline V gene. CDR3 length: 14 amino acids. V trimming: 1 base; J trimming: 5 bases; junction bases outside the gene matches: 4. In DNA form, the CDR3 reads TGTGCCAGCAGTTTATCGGGACAGAGATATGGCTACACCTTC. Protein: CASSLSGQRYGYTF.

This chain joins TRBV24-1 and TRBJ2-7; the D gene is possibly TRBD2 (5 bases). The CDR3 spans 16 residues. Trimming took off 1 base at V and 6 bases at J, with 18 bases between the two ends. CDR1 is KGHDR and CDR2 is SFDVKD in the germline V gene. CDR3 bases: TGTGCCACCAGTGATTTTCCGGGGAAGGATCAAGGCGAGCAGTACTTC. Translation gives CATSDFPGKDQGEQYF.

The genes are TRBV11-2 and TRBJ1-2; a possible D gene is TRBD1 (6 bases). Germline CDR1 SGHAT, CDR2 FQNNGV. V lost 5 bases, J lost 4 bases, and 17 bases lay in between. CDR3 length: 15 residues. As DNA, the CDR3 is TGTGCCAGCAGCGAAGGGCAGGGGCCCACCTATGGCTACACCTTC. It encodes CASSEGQGPTYGYTF.

This chain links TRBV11-3 with TRBJ2-2, with D possibly being TRBD2 (6 bases). The CDR3 is made up of 15 amino acids. Germline assignment: CDR1 SGHNT and CDR2 YENEEA. Between the trimmed V and J ends, which lost 5 bases and 4 bases, there was a span of 14 bases. The CDR3 spells CASSGTLAGTGELFF. The CDR3 coding sequence is TGTGCCAGCAGCGGGACTTTGGCGGGCACCGGGGAGCTGTTTTTT. Full variable domain (remainder filled in from reference TRBV11-3 and TRBJ2-2): EAGVVQSPRYKIIEKKQPVAFWCNPISGHNTLYWYLQNLGQGPELLIRYENEEAVDDSQLPKDRFSAERLKGVDSTLKIQPAELGDSAVYLCASSGTLAGTGELFFGEGSRLTVL.

The CDR3 coding sequence is TGTGCCAGCAGTTCCGACAGGGAAGGGGGAGGAAGAAATCAGCCCCAGCATTTT. This codes for CASSSDREGGGRNQPQHF. The chain has TRBV6-2 or TRBV6-3 and TRBJ1-5; 7 nucleotides match TRBD1. The J segment lost 4 bases and the V segment lost 4 bases, leaving 16 bases of the junction unmatched. There are 18 residues in the CDR3. Per germline, CDR1 MNHEY and CDR2 SVGEGT.

The chain has TRBV6-2 or TRBV6-3 and TRBJ2-3; no clear D gene. This CDR3 has 14 residues. The germline CDR1 and CDR2 sequences are MNHEY and SVGEGT. The V and J ends lost 4 bases and 4 bases respectively, with 12 bases between them. CDR3 nucleotides: TGTGCCAGCAGTTCCCCGGGTAGCCCAGATACGCAGTATTTT. Translating gives CASSSPGSPDTQYF.

V is TRBV19 and J is TRBJ2-7; D might be TRBD1 (6 bases). The V gene lost 9 bases and the J gene lost 3 bases, with 12 bases spanning the gap. CDR3 size: 12 residues. Germline CDR1 reads LNHDA; CDR2 reads SQIVND (reference sequence). CDR3 DNA: TGTGCCAGCAGTCCGACAGGCTACGAGCAGTACTTC. As protein: CASSPTGYEQYF.

V gene TRBV3-1 (or the pseudogene TRBV3-2) combines with J gene TRBJ1-6; 9 bases match TRBD1. V shed 3 bases and J 9 bases; nucleotides not matched to a gene: 3. The germline CDR1 and CDR2 sequences are LGHDT and YNNKEL (reference sequence). There are 14 residues in the CDR3. As DNA, the CDR3 is TGTGCCAGCAGCCAGGGGGGACAGGGTTCACCCCTCCACTTT. It is translated as CASSQGGQGSPLHF.